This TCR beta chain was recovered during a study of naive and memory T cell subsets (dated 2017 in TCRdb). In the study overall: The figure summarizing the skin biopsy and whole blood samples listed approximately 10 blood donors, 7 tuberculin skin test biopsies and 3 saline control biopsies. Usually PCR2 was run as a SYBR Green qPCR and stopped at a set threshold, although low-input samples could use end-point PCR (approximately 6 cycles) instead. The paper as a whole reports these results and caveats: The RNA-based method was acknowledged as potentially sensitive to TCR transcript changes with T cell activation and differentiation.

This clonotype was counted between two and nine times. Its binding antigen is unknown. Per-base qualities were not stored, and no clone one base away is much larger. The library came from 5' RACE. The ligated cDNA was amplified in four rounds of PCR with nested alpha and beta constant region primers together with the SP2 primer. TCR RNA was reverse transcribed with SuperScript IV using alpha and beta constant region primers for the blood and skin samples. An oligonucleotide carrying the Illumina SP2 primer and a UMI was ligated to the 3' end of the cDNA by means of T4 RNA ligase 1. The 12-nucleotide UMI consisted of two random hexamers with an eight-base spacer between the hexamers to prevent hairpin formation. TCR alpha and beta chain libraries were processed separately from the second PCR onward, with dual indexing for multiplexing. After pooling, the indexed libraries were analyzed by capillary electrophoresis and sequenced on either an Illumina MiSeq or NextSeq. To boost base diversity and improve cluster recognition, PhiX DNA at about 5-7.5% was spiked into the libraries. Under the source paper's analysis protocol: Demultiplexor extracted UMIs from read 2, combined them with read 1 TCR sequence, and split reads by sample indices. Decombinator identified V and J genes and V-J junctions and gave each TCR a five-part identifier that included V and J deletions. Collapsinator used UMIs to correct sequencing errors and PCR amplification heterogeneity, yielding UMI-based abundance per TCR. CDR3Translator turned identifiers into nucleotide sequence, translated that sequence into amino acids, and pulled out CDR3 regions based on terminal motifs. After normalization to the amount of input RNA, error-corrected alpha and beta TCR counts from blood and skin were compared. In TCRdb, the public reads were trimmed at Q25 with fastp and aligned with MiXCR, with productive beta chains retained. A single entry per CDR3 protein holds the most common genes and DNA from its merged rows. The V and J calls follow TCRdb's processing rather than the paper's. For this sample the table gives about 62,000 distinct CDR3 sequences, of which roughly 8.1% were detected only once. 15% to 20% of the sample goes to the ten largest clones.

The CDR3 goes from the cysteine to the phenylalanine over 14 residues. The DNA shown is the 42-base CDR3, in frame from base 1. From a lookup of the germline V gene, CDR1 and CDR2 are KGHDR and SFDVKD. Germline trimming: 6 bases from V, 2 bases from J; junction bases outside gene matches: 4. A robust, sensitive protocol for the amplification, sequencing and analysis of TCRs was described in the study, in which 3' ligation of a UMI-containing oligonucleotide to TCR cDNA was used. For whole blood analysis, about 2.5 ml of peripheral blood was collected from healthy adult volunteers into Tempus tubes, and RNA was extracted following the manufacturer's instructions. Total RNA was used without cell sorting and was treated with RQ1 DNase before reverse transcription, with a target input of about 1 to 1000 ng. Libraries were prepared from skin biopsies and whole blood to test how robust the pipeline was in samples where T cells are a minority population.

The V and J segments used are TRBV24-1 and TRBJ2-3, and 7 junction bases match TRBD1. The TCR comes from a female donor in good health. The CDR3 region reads CATSSGTATDTQYF. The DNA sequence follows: TGTGCCACCAGTTCCGGGACAGCCACAGATACGCAGTATTTT.